This T cell receptor beta chain emerged from a study of T cell responses to AZD1222 COVID-19 vaccine. Overall study findings and caveats: The donor cohort was predominantly white British with a female majority, and clonal diversity may have been underestimated. Nearly half of unique spike-specific TCRs reportedly avoided B.1.351 and B.1.1.7 mutated regions. Spike-wide vaccine-associated CD4 TCRs dominated at 160-218 and 743-854.

Germline-derived CDR1 and CDR2 are LNHDA and SQIVND (reference sequence). The junction had 6 bases not matched to a gene; V was cut back by 9 bases and J by 8 bases. CDR3 length: 14 amino acids. Whether given at about 4 or about 12 weeks, second doses were pooled. As for this clone: Its antigen is not identified.

Method: immunoSEQ multiplex PCR; TCRdb's copy keeps in-frame clones and lacks some. The sample has tens of thousands of clones, around nine tenths seen once. The V call is TRBV19, the J call TRBJ2-1; 14 bases match TRBD2. The sequence was obtained from an adult who received the AZD1222 COVID-19 vaccine. The sample consisted of peripheral blood, taken 28 days after the second AZD1222 dose. The CDR3 loop reads CASRGTSGSHEQFF. The CDR3 DNA reads as TGTGCCAGCCGAGGGACTAGCGGGAGCCATGAGCAGTTCTTC. Variable domain in full (rest from reference TRBV19 and TRBJ2-1): DGGITQSPKYLFRKEGQNVTLSCEQNLNHDAMYWYRQDPGQGLRLIYYSQIVNDFQKGDIAEGYSVSREKKESFPLTVTSAQKNPTAFYLCASRGTSGSHEQFFGPGTRLTVL.